The entry below describes one TCR beta chain. Its antigen is still unknown. Unsorted PBMC samples were amplified in replicate PCRs containing 300 ng DNA, some 33,000 T cell genomes. Original handling: Quality scores were absent from the junction-only immunoSEQ sequences, so filtering differed. This table comes from immunoSEQ multiplex PCR, and its TCRdb copy is limited to in-frame clones, with some not included. V, J and clone size derive from that table, while D and trimming were established from the DNA sequence. Of roughly 500,000 clones in the sample, 78% are singletons; the top ten hold about 11%. The CDR3 spans 15 residues. Trimming cost V 5 bases and J 5 bases; bases outside gene matches: 8. The germline V gene has CDR1 SEHNR and CDR2 FQNEAQ (reference sequence). The data were obtained in a study of shared clonotypes between healthy human individuals. Study-wide results and caveats: Sequencing depth was predicted to influence how clonotypes are shared among donors.

Among the donors, all were Caucasian adults who lived in Nashville, Tennessee. The genes are TRBV7-9 and TRBJ2-2; 7 bases are shared with TRBD1. The sequence derives from a woman in her 40s in good health. Some clones in this sample may be carry-over from other donors' samples. Sequences were obtained from PBMCs. CDR3 DNA sequence: TGTGCCAGCAGCATGCCGGGACAGATAACCGGGGAGCTGTTTTTT. Amino acid sequence: CASSMPGQITGELFF.